The 20 T cell receptor beta chains below all came from one sample that was sequenced in a study of chemoradiotherapy in HPV16-positive cancers. TCRdb's copy holds only in-frame clones and misses some; the assay was immunoSEQ multiplex PCR. The table lists over 900 clones, less than 75% of them singletons, with 14% in the top ten. The sample in question was tumor tissue, obtained from a patient who underwent chemoradiotherapy. Receptors were obtained from a human donor with HPV-associated anogenital cancer.

The chain carries TRBV30 and TRBJ2-5; a weak D match, TRBD1 (5 bases). V gave up 1 base and J gave up 9 bases, with 9 bases separating them. The CDR3 sequence is 11 residues long. Germline V gives CDR1 GTSNPN, CDR2 SVGIG (reference sequence). The CDR3 region is CAWSGIGAQYF. The DNA for the CDR3 is TGTGCCTGGAGTGGGATAGGGGCCCAGTACTTC.

This sequence joins TRBV11-2 and TRBJ1-1; a weak D match, TRBD1 (6 bases). The CDR3 consists of 14 residues. Germline lookup yields CDR1 SGHAT and CDR2 FQNNGV. V was pared by 5 bases and J by 2 bases, with 12 bases between. CDR3 residues: CASSLRDTNTEAFF. In DNA, the CDR3 is TGTGCCAGCAGCCTTCGGGACACCAACACTGAAGCTTTCTTT.

The chain links TRBV5-6 to TRBJ2-5; 8 bases are shared with TRBD1. There are 15 residues in the CDR3. V lost 6 bases to trimming and J lost 5 bases; unmatched junction nucleotides: 12. Germline loops: CDR1 SGHDT, CDR2 YYEEEE. The CDR3 sequence is CASNDAGGALETQYF. The CDR3 DNA reads TGTGCCAGCAATGACGCAGGGGGCGCGTTGGAGACCCAGTACTTC.

This clone was found once. V is TRBV6-5 and J is TRBJ2-1, with 8 bases matching TRBD2. The CDR3 is 15 residues long. V lost 6 bases and J lost 6; bases outside the gene matches: 10. Germline V gene sequence: CDR1 MNHEY, CDR2 SVGAGI. CDR3: CASSRAGTRVNEQFF. CDR3 DNA sequence: TGTGCCAGCAGCAGAGCCGGGACTAGGGTCAATGAGCAGTTCTTC.

In this sample, this clone turned up a few times. The chain uses TRBV25-1 and TRBJ1-1, with D unresolved. V was clipped by 3 bases and J by 11 bases, with 13 bases between them. The CDR3 is 12 amino acids. Germline CDR1 is MGHDK and CDR2 is SYGVNS. The DNA for the CDR3 is TGTGCCAGCAGTGAGGGGAAGTGGGCGGCTTTCTTT. Translated: CASSEGKWAAFF.

This rearrangement joins TRBV6-5 to TRBJ2-2; D is perhaps TRBD1 (5 bases). The CDR3 covers 12 residues. Germline CDR1 and CDR2: MNHEY and SVGAGI. The germline V and J ends were trimmed by 9 bases and 1 base, with 6 bases remaining between them. This chain's CDR3 is CASQGNTGELFF. The CDR3 DNA follows: TGTGCCAGTCAGGGGAACACCGGGGAGCTGTTTTTT.

The rearrangement links TRBV28 to TRBJ2-2; 8 bases fit TRBD1. The CDR3 contains 15 residues. Germline CDR1 reads MDHEN; CDR2 reads SYDVKM. V shed 6 bases, J shed 1 base, and the junction held 4 bases outside the gene matches. CDR3 DNA sequence: TGTGCCAGCAGCCTCGGACAGGGGAACACCGGGGAGCTGTTTTTT. Translating gives CASSLGQGNTGELFF.

The chain recombines TRBV7-2 with TRBJ2-1, with 14 bases aligning to TRBD2. Trimming at V came to 5 bases and at J to 1 base, leaving 4 bases not matched to a gene. The CDR3 is 17 amino acids. Germline V gene sequence: CDR1 SGHTA, CDR2 FQGNSA. CDR3 region: CASSRLAGGLSYNEQFF. The CDR3 bases are TGTGCCAGCAGCAGACTAGCGGGGGGGCTTTCCTACAATGAGCAGTTCTTC.

J is TRBJ2-5 and V is TRBV30, with D possibly being TRBD1 (6 bases). Germline CDR1 and CDR2: GTSNPN and SVGIG (reference sequence). This CDR3 spans 12 amino acids. The V gene lost 4 bases and the J gene lost 4 bases, with 10 bases spanning the gap. CDR3 in DNA: TGTGCCTGGAACAGGGTTGGAGAGACCCAGTACTTC. Its protein is CAWNRVGETQYF.

This rearrangement joins TRBV11-2 to TRBJ2-1; 10 nucleotides agree with TRBD1. CDR3 length: 16 amino acids. CDR1 and CDR2 from the germline V gene are SGHAT and FQNNGV. Losses at the gene ends were 5 bases for V and 4 bases for J; bases not matched to a gene: 8. The CDR3 sequence: CASSPRQGARYNEQFF. In nucleotides, the CDR3 is TGTGCCAGCAGCCCGAGACAGGGGGCGCGTTACAATGAGCAGTTCTTC. Looking up the rest from reference TRBV11-2 and TRBJ2-1 gives the full variable domain: EAGVAQSPRYKIIEKRQSVAFWCNPISGHATLYWYQQILGQGPKLLIQFQNNGVVDDSQLPKDRFSAERLKGVDSTLKIQPAKLEDSAVYLCASSPRQGARYNEQFFGPGTRLTVL.

The chain recombines TRBV30 with TRBJ1-6, with D possibly TRBD1 on 5 matching bases. The CDR3 has 14 residues. V shed 7 bases and J shed 7 bases, with 17 bases lying between them. Germline CDR1 and CDR2: GTSNPN and SVGIG (reference sequence). CDR3 amino acids: CAFSMGTVNSPLHF. CDR3 in DNA: TGTGCCTTCTCAATGGGGACGGTAAATTCACCCCTCCACTTT. The full variable domain, its missing parts supplied by reference TRBV30 and TRBJ1-6, is SQTIHQWPATLVQPVGSPLSLECTVEGTSNPNLYWYRQAAGRGLQLLFYSVGIGQISSEVPQNLSASRPQDRQFILSSKKLLLSDSGFYLCAFSMGTVNSPLHFGNGTRLTVT.

The chain has TRBV6-6 and TRBJ1-1; D is unresolved. The length of the CDR3 is 15 residues. Per the germline V gene, CDR1 is MNHNY and CDR2 is SVGAGI (reference sequence). V lost 4 bases and J lost 3, with 15 bases in between. For the CDR3, the DNA is TGTGCCAGCAGTTCAGCAAGGGTCCGGGACACTGAAGCTTTCTTT. Protein product: CASSSARVRDTEAFF.

This clone has a handful of counts. The chain combines TRBV30 with TRBJ1-3; D gene ambiguous. V was shortened by 1 base and J by 5 bases, with 12 bases between the two germline ends. CDR3 length: 14 amino acids. Per germline, CDR1 GTSNPN and CDR2 SVGIG (reference sequence). The CDR3 is CAWSALKVRNTIYF. The CDR3 DNA sequence: TGTGCCTGGAGTGCCCTAAAAGTCAGAAACACCATATATTTT.

The chain recombines TRBV19 with TRBJ2-7; D is ambiguous. The length of the CDR3 is 13 residues. Germline CDR1 reads LNHDA; CDR2 reads SQIVND (reference sequence). Trimming stripped 1 base from V and 1 base from J, with 5 bases between. The CDR3 protein is CASSIVGSYEQYF. The CDR3 region has the DNA TGTGCCAGTAGTATAGTTGGGTCCTACGAGCAGTACTTC.

This clone was observed a single time. The chain uses TRBV7-9 and TRBJ2-5; maybe TRBD1 (5 bases). Germline V CDR1 and CDR2: SEHNR, FQNEAQ (reference sequence). Trimming removed 3 bases at V and 3 bases at J, with 11 bases between. The CDR3 length is 14 residues. CDR3 sequence reads: CASSFAGIEETQYF. In nucleotides, the CDR3 is TGTGCCAGCAGCTTTGCAGGGATTGAAGAGACCCAGTACTTC.

This clone appeared a single time. The chain employs TRBV25-1 and TRBJ2-7, with TRBD1 identical over 8 bases. V gave up 2 bases and J gave up 2 bases; unmatched junction bases: 2. The germline gives CDR1 MGHDK, CDR2 SYGVNS. The CDR3 totals 14 residues. The CDR3 DNA sequence: TGTGCCAGCAGTGAAGAACAGGGGGCCTACGAGCAGTACTTC. This translates into CASSEEQGAYEQYF.

V usage is TRBV30 and J usage is TRBJ1-1, with a tentative D call TRBD1 (6 bases). Looked up from germline, CDR1 is GTSNPN and CDR2 is SVGIG (reference sequence). V lost 4 bases and J lost 3, with 12 bases in between. The CDR3 contains 13 residues. The CDR3 region has the DNA TGTGCCTGGAATCCGGGGGCGCACACTGAAGCTTTCTTT. This sequence encodes CAWNPGAHTEAFF.

The gene calls are TRBV15 and TRBJ2-2; 10 bases are shared with TRBD1. Germline V gene data show CDR1 as LNHNV and CDR2 as YYDKDF (reference sequence). The CDR3 spans 16 residues. Germline trimming cut 4 bases from V and 2 bases from J; bases unmatched to any gene: 4. CDR3 coding DNA: TGTGCCACCAGCAAACAGACAGGGGGCAACACCGGGGAGCTGTTTTTT. It is translated as CATSKQTGGNTGELFF.

The V call is TRBV6-1, the J call TRBJ2-3, with D possibly being TRBD1 or TRBD2 (6 bases each). With 6 bases removed from V and 4 bases from J, the gap between germline ends came to 11 bases. Per the germline V gene, CDR1 is MNHNS and CDR2 is SASEGT. The CDR3 is 13 amino acids. CDR3 amino acids: CASSRGPADTQYF. The CDR3 region has the DNA TGTGCCAGCAGCCGGGGGCCCGCAGATACGCAGTATTTT.

The V gene is TRBV19, the J gene TRBJ1-1; TRBD1 matches 10 bases. Per germline, CDR1 LNHDA and CDR2 SQIVND (reference sequence). CDR3 length equals 15 residues. Trimming at V came to 6 bases and at J to 6 bases, leaving 10 bases not matched to a gene. The CDR3 DNA is TGTGCCAGTAGGCGGGGTGGACAGGGGGTTGCTGAAGCTTTCTTT. This translates into CASRRGGQGVAEAFF.